Listed here are 19 T cell receptor beta chains from one sample, sequenced in a study of CD8 T cells in ankylosing spondylitis. General observations from the study: A motif in TCR beta, a set of eight highly homologous variants, appeared characteristic of ankylosing spondylitis blood.

No antigen has been identified for these receptors. TCRdb processed the 5' RACE reads anew with MiXCR; each CDR3 protein has one entry. The sample consists of 700,000 to 1,000,000 distinct CDR3 sequences, about 11% of them appearing once. The sample consisted of blood, either unsorted or a sorted T cell fraction (not recorded which). These receptors all come from a male donor with ankylosing spondylitis.

This clonotype was picked up many times. The genes are TRBV29-1 and TRBJ2-7; a possible D gene is TRBD2 (6 bases). Trimming took off 5 bases at V and 7 bases at J, with 18 bases between the two ends. The CDR3 runs 13 residues. CDR1 is SQVTM, CDR2 ANQGSEA, per germline. The CDR3 DNA reads as TGCAGCGTTTCGAGCCAGCAGGAGGGAGAGCAGTACTTC. It encodes CSVSSQQEGEQYF.

This clonotype occurred a few times. This rearrangement joins TRBV9 to TRBJ1-2; TRBD1 matches 7 bases. Germline V CDR1 and CDR2: SGDLS, YYNGEE. With 3 bases clipped from V and 7 bases from J, the junction kept 6 bases outside the gene matches. The CDR3 contains 13 residues. The CDR3 loop is CASSGQGDFGYTF. The CDR3 DNA is TGTGCCAGCAGCGGTCAGGGGGATTTTGGCTACACCTTC.

This clonotype has just a few counts. This chain uses TRBV29-1 with TRBJ2-3, with 7 positions matching TRBD2. The CDR3 loop spans 13 amino acids. From germline, CDR1 is SQVTM and CDR2 ANQGSEA. V shed 2 bases and J 3 bases; nucleotides not matched to a gene: 2. CDR3 sequence: CSVERTRTDTQYF. The CDR3 nucleotides are TGCAGCGTTGAACGGACTAGGACAGATACGCAGTATTTT.

This clonotype was counted many times. This chain joins TRBV12-3 or TRBV12-4 and TRBJ1-2; D remains ambiguous. CDR3 length: 15 amino acids. The V end lost 6 bases, the J end lost 0 bases, and 14 bases lay between the germline ends. CDR3 protein: CASSPGSGANYGYTF. The CDR3 nucleotides read TGTGCCAGCAGCCCCGGATCGGGAGCTAACTATGGCTACACCTTC.

This clonotype has more than one count but fewer than ten. V gene TRBV6-5 combines with J gene TRBJ1-2; 9 nucleotides line up with TRBD1. V gave up 0 bases and J gave up 6 bases; unmatched junction bases: 8. The length of the CDR3 is 16 residues. Germline CDR1 reads MNHEY; CDR2 reads SVGAGI. This CDR3 is CASSYSLQGALNGYTF. DNA of the CDR3: TGTGCCAGCAGTTACTCGCTACAGGGGGCGCTGAATGGCTACACCTTC.

The genes are TRBV18 and TRBJ2-3; TRBD1 matches at 7 bases. J lost 0 bases, V lost 5 bases, and 5 bases had no gene match. This CDR3 is 15 amino acids long. Germline V gene data show CDR1 as KGHSH and CDR2 as LQKENI. Here the CDR3 reads CASSVGQRSTDTQYF. The CDR3 DNA reads as TGTGCCAGCTCAGTGGGACAGAGGAGCACAGATACGCAGTATTTT.

This clonotype was observed many times. The rearrangement uses TRBV29-1 and TRBJ1-4, with D maybe TRBD1 (6 bases). Looked up from germline, CDR1 is SQVTM and CDR2 is ANQGSEA. This CDR3 region has 13 residues. Trimming shortened V by 1 base and J by 8 bases, and 11 bases separated the two germline ends. For the CDR3, the DNA is TGCAGCGTTGAAGCACAGGGATTAGAAAAACTGTTTTTT. Its translation is CSVEAQGLEKLFF.

This clonotype was seen only a few times. The chain is built from TRBV9 and TRBJ2-3, with a weak D call TRBD1 (6 bases). The CDR3 spans 14 residues. Germline V gene sequence: CDR1 SGDLS, CDR2 YYNGEE. The ends were cut back, 0 bases at V and 3 bases at J, with 8 bases in the middle. The CDR3: CASSVEGDTDTQYF. The CDR3 DNA reads TGTGCCAGCAGCGTAGAGGGGGATACAGATACGCAGTATTTT.

Remarks on this clonotype: The junction differs from germline at one of its ends, possibly a read error. This sequence joins TRBV6-2 or TRBV6-3 and TRBJ1-4; D is unclear. This CDR3 is 15 amino acids long. The germline V gene encodes CDR1 MNHEY and CDR2 SVGEGT. DNA of the CDR3: TGTGCCCGCAGTTACTCGAACGCCTATAATGAAAAACTGTTTTTT. Its protein product is CARSYSNAYNEKLFF.

The V gene is TRBV28, the J gene TRBJ1-2; D ambiguous. The CDR3 length is 13 residues. From germline, CDR1 is MDHEN and CDR2 SYDVKM. Between the trimmed V and J ends, which lost 2 bases and 7 bases, there was a span of 11 bases. CDR3 in amino acids: CASSLSLPVGYTF. Here the CDR3 DNA reads TGTGCCAGCAGTTTAAGCCTTCCGGTTGGCTACACCTTC.

Only a few counts were recorded for this clonotype. The gene calls are TRBV10-3 and TRBJ1-1, with 10 bases lining up with TRBD1. The germline V gene has CDR1 ENHRY and CDR2 SYGVKD. V was pared by 6 bases and J by 1 base, with 2 bases of the junction left unmatched. The CDR3 runs to 14 residues. DNA of the CDR3: TGTGCCATCAGGAGGACAGGGGGGAACACTGAAGCTTTCTTT. Amino acids: CAIRRTGGNTEAFF.

This clonotype was found many times. This chain uses TRBV7-2 with TRBJ2-1; 7 bases are a match to TRBD2. Germline CDR1 and CDR2: SGHTA and FQGNSA. The CDR3 is made up of 16 amino acids. The trim removed 1 base at V and 7 bases at J, leaving 10 bases unmatched. CDR3 sequence (DNA): TGTGCCAGCAGCTTAGTCACAAGGACTAGTGGGAATGAGCAGTTCTTC. As protein: CASSLVTRTSGNEQFF.

This clonotype was observed a handful of times. This sequence joins TRBV4-3 and TRBJ1-5; 7 bases align to TRBD1. J lost 6 bases, V lost 1 base, and 6 bases had no gene match. The CDR3 loop spans 15 amino acids. The germline V gene encodes CDR1 LGHNA and CDR2 YSLEER. This CDR3 reads CASSQGGGAGQPQHF. DNA of the CDR3: TGCGCCAGCAGCCAAGGAGGGGGCGCAGGTCAGCCCCAGCATTTT.

This clonotype was seen a few times. The chain links TRBV11-1 to TRBJ2-7; possibly TRBD2 for D (5 bases). Looked up from germline, CDR1 is SGHAT and CDR2 is FQDESV (reference sequence). CDR3 size: 14 residues. Trimming shortened V by 5 bases and J by 2 bases, and 13 bases separated the two germline ends. This chain's CDR3 is CASSRGLGPYEQYF. CDR3 sequence (DNA): TGTGCCAGCAGCCGAGGGTTGGGTCCCTACGAGCAGTACTTC. Combining the CDR3 with reference TRBV11-1 and TRBJ2-7 gives the whole variable domain EAEVAQSPRYKITEKSQAVAFWCDPISGHATLYWYRQILGQGPELLVQFQDESVVDDSQLPKDRFSAERLKGVDSTLKIQPAELGDSAMYLCASSRGLGPYEQYFGPGTRLTVT.

This clonotype was counted between two and nine times. V and J are TRBV20-1 and TRBJ1-1; 7 nucleotides line up with TRBD1. The V gene's germline CDR1 is DFQATT and CDR2 SNEGSKA (reference sequence). The CDR3 spans 15 residues. With V trimmed by 0 bases and J by 2 bases, 6 bases remained unmatched. CDR3 in DNA: TGCAGTGCTAGAGATCTGGCAGGGGGAAACACTGAAGCTTTCTTT. This gives the protein CSARDLAGGNTEAFF.

This clonotype was detected many times. The V and J genes are TRBV10-3 and TRBJ2-7; no clear D gene. Germline V gene sequence: CDR1 ENHRY, CDR2 SYGVKD. Trimming took off 6 bases at V and 5 bases at J, with 11 bases between the two ends. CDR3 length: 12 residues. This CDR3 is CAISGVSDEQYF. The CDR3, as DNA: TGTGCCATCAGCGGAGTGTCAGACGAGCAGTACTTC.

This clonotype has at least ten counts. The genes are TRBV6-1 and TRBJ2-7, with a possible D match to TRBD2 (6 bases). Trimming stripped 6 bases from V and 1 base from J, with 13 bases between. From germline, CDR1 is MNHNS and CDR2 SASEGT. The CDR3 runs to 14 residues. Here the CDR3 DNA reads TGTGCCAGCAGGCTCGGGGGATGGTCCTACGAGCAGTACTTC. Protein sequence: CASRLGGWSYEQYF.

This clonotype has at least ten counts. This chain uses TRBV7-2 with TRBJ1-1; TRBD1 might be the D (6 bases). Trimming pared 5 bases from V and 4 bases from J, leaving 14 bases between. The germline CDR1 and CDR2 sequences are SGHTA and FQGNSA. The CDR3 sequence is 14 residues long. The CDR3 nucleotides are TGTGCCAGCAGCCCGCCGGGGGCGGTCACTGAAGCTTTCTTT. This translates into CASSPPGAVTEAFF.

At least ten counts were recorded for this clonotype. The CDR3 is CSAREDRGHNQPQHF. CDR3 nucleotides: TGCAGTGCTAGGGAGGACAGGGGGCACAATCAGCCCCAGCATTTT. The chain has TRBV20-1 and TRBJ1-5; the match to TRBD1 covers 11 bases. The CDR3 covers 15 residues. Germline V gene data show CDR1 as DFQATT and CDR2 as SNEGSKA (reference sequence). V shed 3 bases, J shed 3 bases, and the junction held 4 bases outside the gene matches.